The 28 T cell receptor beta chains given below trace back to one sample, sequenced in a study of response to subunit inactivated influenza vaccine. TCRdb processed the RT-PCR reads anew with MiXCR; each CDR3 protein has one entry. The table has about 170,000 distinct CDR3 sequences, roughly 12% seen once. This sample was shared with a second study, whose subject was T cells expressing NK-cell markers. As that study records: Beta-chain TCR cDNA was generated via 5'RACE template switching with UMIs.

The sample in question was CD8+ T cells sorted from PBMCs, obtained 11 to 12 days after vaccination. These receptors originate from a man aged 50-59 years who received an inactivated influenza vaccine.

Many counts were recorded for this clonotype. This chain links TRBV4-3 with TRBJ2-6, with TRBD1 identical over 8 bases. Germline V gene data show CDR1 as LGHNA and CDR2 as YSLEER. The CDR3 covers 19 residues. With 4 bases clipped from V and 2 bases from J, the junction kept 13 bases outside the gene matches. CDR3 DNA: TGCGCCAGCAGCCGAAAACTAGGACAGGGCTACCCTGGGGCCAACGTCCTGACTTTC. This translates into CASSRKLGQGYPGANVLTF.

The chain carries TRBV9 and TRBJ2-3; 8 positions agree with TRBD2. Germline V lookup: CDR1 SGDLS, CDR2 YYNGEE. This CDR3 contains 16 residues. V lost 4 bases, J lost 7 bases, and 14 bases stayed unmatched. CDR3 sequence reads: CASSPGGGTSLHTQYF. In DNA, the CDR3 is TGTGCCAGCAGCCCCGGGGGGGGGACCTCCCTACATACGCAGTATTTT.

This clonotype has only a few counts. The genes are TRBV29-1 and TRBJ2-1; D might be TRBD1 (6 bases). Germline V gene sequence: CDR1 SQVTM, CDR2 ANQGSEA. V was pared by 3 bases and J by 9 bases, with 15 bases between. This CDR3 region has 13 residues. The CDR3 is CSVEERGMGEQFF. CDR3 DNA: TGCAGCGTTGAGGAAAGGGGGATGGGTGAGCAGTTCTTC.

This clonotype was picked up a small number of times. The J gene is TRBJ2-1, the V gene TRBV2; D is possibly TRBD1 or TRBD2 (5 bases each). In germline, CDR1 is SNHLY, CDR2 FYNNEI. The CDR3 runs 16 residues. V shed 2 bases and J shed 7 bases, with 18 bases lying between them. The CDR3, as DNA: TGTGCCAGCAGTGAACCAGGACGGGGCCTGGGGAATGAGCAGTTCTTC. Amino acid sequence: CASSEPGRGLGNEQFF.

The CDR3 region has the DNA TGTGCCAGCAGCGGGGCCAGCGGGAGGGCCTACAATGAGCAGTTCTTC. Its protein product is CASSGASGRAYNEQFF. The J gene is TRBJ2-1, the V gene TRBV7-2, with 10 bases lining up with TRBD2. Germline CDR1 is SGHTA and CDR2 is FQGNSA. After removal of 5 bases from V and 2 bases from J, the junction contained 6 bases not matched to a gene. The CDR3 runs to 16 residues.

At least ten counts were recorded for this clonotype. One end of the junction varies from germline; a read error may be responsible. The chain uses TRBV7-7 and TRBJ2-1; tentatively, D is TRBD1 (5 bases). The CDR3 has 16 amino acids. CDR1 is SSHAT and CDR2 is FNYEAQ in the germline V gene (reference sequence). The CDR3 region has the DNA TGTGCTAGCAGCCCCGGGCAGGGCGGATCATACAATGAGCAGTTCTTC. Amino acids: CASSPGQGGSYNEQFF.

This clonotype was found many times. The chain recombines TRBV7-9 with TRBJ1-1; 8 bases are shared with TRBD1. Germline V gives CDR1 SEHNR, CDR2 FQNEAQ (reference sequence). J lost 4 bases, V lost 5 bases, and 3 bases had no gene match. The CDR3 totals 13 residues. This CDR3 reads CASSGGQGTEAFF. The CDR3 region has the DNA TGTGCCAGCAGCGGTGGACAGGGCACTGAAGCTTTCTTT.

This clonotype was seen repeatedly, ten times or more. This rearrangement joins TRBV28 to TRBJ2-1; TRBD2 aligns across 11 bases. The CDR3 is made up of 15 amino acids. Germline lookup yields CDR1 MDHEN and CDR2 SYDVKM. V dropped 5 bases and J dropped 7; count of bases not matched to a gene: 7. This CDR3 reads CASSPLAGGLNEQFF. The CDR3 DNA is TGTGCCAGCAGTCCGCTAGCGGGAGGCTTGAATGAGCAGTTCTTC.

This clonotype has a count of ten or more. The V call is TRBV10-3, the J call TRBJ2-1; D not certain. There are 13 residues in the CDR3. The germline CDR1 and CDR2 sequences are ENHRY and SYGVKD. V lost 8 bases, J lost 4 bases, and 12 bases lay in between. The chain's CDR3 is CAICIGGYNEQFF. CDR3 DNA sequence: TGTGCCATCTGTATCGGCGGATACAATGAGCAGTTCTTC.

This sequence joins TRBV11-2 and TRBJ2-3; 8 bases map to TRBD2. Germline V gene lookup returns CDR1 SGHAT and CDR2 FQNNGV. The CDR3 loop spans 16 amino acids. V lost 6 bases, J lost 3 bases, and 11 bases stayed unmatched. The CDR3 region is CASSSPRAGGTDTQYF. The CDR3 bases are TGTGCCAGCAGTTCCCCCCGGGCGGGGGGAACAGATACGCAGTATTTT.

This clonotype has only a few counts. V is TRBV11-2 and J is TRBJ1-1; no clear D. Looked up from germline, CDR1 is SGHAT and CDR2 is FQNNGV. V was trimmed by 0 bases and J by 8 bases, leaving 4 bases between them. The CDR3 loop spans 11 amino acids. DNA of the CDR3: TGTGCCAGCAGCTTAGAGGGGGAAGCTTTCTTT. Protein sequence: CASSLEGEAFF.

This clonotype was seen many times. The chain joins TRBV29-1 to TRBJ2-7, with 11 nucleotides matching TRBD2. The J segment lost 2 bases and the V segment lost 0 bases, leaving 6 bases of the junction unmatched. Germline-derived CDR1 and CDR2 are SQVTM and ANQGSEA. The CDR3 covers 16 residues. The CDR3 loop is CSVEDKTSGNTYEQYF. DNA for the CDR3: TGCAGCGTTGAAGACAAGACTAGCGGGAACACCTACGAGCAGTACTTC.

This clonotype was found a few times. This chain uses TRBV2 with TRBJ2-5; 7 bases are a match to TRBD1. In germline, CDR1 is SNHLY, CDR2 FYNNEI. This CDR3 spans 14 amino acids. Losses at the gene ends were 8 bases for V and 0 bases for J; bases not matched to a gene: 6. The CDR3 DNA reads TGTGCCAGCCGTTCACAGGGGCACCAAGAGACCCAGTACTTC. Translating gives CASRSQGHQETQYF.

This clonotype was recorded once. The chain employs TRBV7-8 and TRBJ2-5; D is tentatively TRBD1 or TRBD2 (5 bases each). The CDR3 spans 14 residues. Per the germline V gene, CDR1 is SGHVS and CDR2 is FQNEAQ. Trimming removed 5 bases at V and 5 bases at J, with 15 bases between. For the CDR3, the DNA is TGTGCCAGCAGCGGGGACCCCGTCCCCGAGACCCAGTACTTC. Its protein product is CASSGDPVPETQYF.

This clonotype showed up just a few times. The V gene is TRBV12-3 or TRBV12-4, the J gene TRBJ2-7; 9 bases align to TRBD1. V lost 5 bases to trimming and J lost 5 bases; unmatched junction nucleotides: 13. The length of the CDR3 is 16 residues. In nucleotides, the CDR3 is TGTGCCAGCAGTCCTAGTTCCGGGACAGGGAGCCACGAGCAGTACTTC. As protein: CASSPSSGTGSHEQYF.

V and J are TRBV6-1 and TRBJ2-2, with a weak D call TRBD1 (6 bases). The V end lost 7 bases, the J end lost 0 bases, and 12 bases lay between the germline ends. The CDR3 consists of 15 residues. The germline V gene encodes CDR1 MNHNS and CDR2 SASEGT. CDR3 nucleotide sequence: TGTGCCAGCACTATGGGGGACACGAACACCGGGGAGCTGTTTTTT. As protein: CASTMGDTNTGELFF.

This clonotype turned up a few times. The chain has TRBV27 and TRBJ2-7; perhaps D is TRBD1 or TRBD2 (5 bases each). Germline assignment: CDR1 MNHEY and CDR2 SMNVEV (reference sequence). The V and J ends lost 2 bases and 3 bases respectively, with 14 bases between them. This CDR3 is 15 amino acids long. This CDR3 is CASSLGTTRVYEQYF. The CDR3 DNA follows: TGTGCCAGCAGTTTAGGGACGACAAGGGTCTACGAGCAGTACTTC.

This clonotype was picked up many times. The chain combines TRBV13 with TRBJ2-5, with 9 bases identical to TRBD1. Germline CDR1 PRHDT, CDR2 FYEKMQ (reference sequence). This CDR3 is 14 amino acids long. Trimming cost V 1 base and J 4 bases; bases outside gene matches: 1. The CDR3 DNA reads as TGTGCCAGCAGCTTAGACAGGGGGCTAGAGACCCAGTACTTC. Protein product: CASSLDRGLETQYF.

This clonotype was seen a few times. The rearrangement links TRBV6-5 to TRBJ2-4; D is tentatively TRBD1 or TRBD2 (5 bases each). V was cut by 2 bases and J by 4 bases, with 15 bases left in between. CDR3 length: 16 residues. Germline V gene data show CDR1 as MNHEY and CDR2 as SVGAGI. CDR3 protein: CASSYPSRDGKNIQYF. The CDR3 DNA follows: TGTGCCAGCAGTTACCCGAGCCGGGACGGGAAAAACATTCAGTACTTC.

Points on this clonotype: A junction end diverges from the germline sequence, so it may reflect a read error. The chain recombines TRBV5-1 with TRBJ2-7; possible D gene TRBD2, 6 bases. The CDR3 is 13 residues long. Germline V gene sequence: CDR1 SGHRS, CDR2 YFSETQ. Here the CDR3 reads CASSLGREYEKYF. CDR3 bases: TGCGCCAGCAGCTTGGGACGGGAGTACGAGAAGTACTTC.

V and J are TRBV2 and TRBJ2-3; D unclear. V lost 11 bases, J lost 0 bases, and 12 bases lay in between. Germline values: CDR1 SNHLY, CDR2 FYNNEI. This CDR3 spans 13 amino acids. CDR3 region: CAQDGDSTDTQYF. CDR3 bases: TGTGCCCAAGACGGCGATAGCACAGATACGCAGTATTTT.

This clonotype appeared a few times. V is TRBV4-1 and J is TRBJ2-3; D may be TRBD1 or TRBD2 (6 bases each). Deletions cut 3 bases from V and 0 bases from J, with 16 bases between. This CDR3 contains 17 residues. CDR1 is MGHRA and CDR2 is YSYEKL in the germline V gene. The CDR3 protein is CASSQDGIGGSTDTQYF. The CDR3 DNA sequence: TGCGCCAGCAGCCAGGACGGTATAGGGGGGAGCACAGATACGCAGTATTTT.

The chain uses TRBV7-9 and TRBJ2-1; 12 bases fit TRBD2. V lost 5 bases to trimming and J lost 7 bases; unmatched junction nucleotides: 6. Germline CDR1 reads SEHNR; CDR2 reads FQNEAQ (reference sequence). The CDR3 extends over 15 amino acids. Here the CDR3 DNA reads TGTGCCAGCAGCCGACTAGCGGGAGTAGGGAATGAGCAGTTCTTC. This translates into CASSRLAGVGNEQFF. Filled out from reference TRBV7-9 and TRBJ2-1, the complete variable domain reads DTGVSQNPRHKITKRGQNVTFRCDPISEHNRLYWYRQTLGQGPEFLTYFQNEAQLEKSRLLSDRFSAERPKGSFSTLEIQRTEQGDSAMYLCASSRLAGVGNEQFFGPGTRLTVL.

This sequence joins TRBV27 and TRBJ2-7, with TRBD2 matching over 9 bases. Looked up from germline, CDR1 is MNHEY and CDR2 is SMNVEV (reference sequence). This CDR3 is 15 amino acids long. With 5 bases clipped from V and 5 bases from J, the junction kept 10 bases outside the gene matches. CDR3 in DNA: TGTGCCAGCAGTGGCCAAGCGGGAGGAATCGACGAGCAGTACTTC. Its protein is CASSGQAGGIDEQYF.

DNA for the CDR3: TGCGCCAGCAGCCAAGATATGAGCGTGGGTTCACCCCTCCACTTT. This encodes CASSQDMSVGSPLHF. The chain uses TRBV4-3 and TRBJ1-6, with no clear D. Looked up from germline, CDR1 is LGHNA and CDR2 is YSLEER. Trimming cost V 0 bases and J 9 bases, with 12 bases left between them. The CDR3 totals 15 residues.

This clonotype was detected many times. CDR3 nucleotides: TGTGCCAGCAGCTTATCATGGGGTAATGAAAAACTGTTTTTT. Encoded protein: CASSLSWGNEKLFF. V is TRBV7-6 and J is TRBJ1-4, with D unresolved. V was trimmed by 2 bases and J by 4 bases, leaving 8 bases between them. This CDR3 is 14 amino acids long. CDR1 is SGHVS and CDR2 is FNYEAQ in the germline V gene.

V usage is TRBV29-1 and J usage is TRBJ2-2, with D unclear. V lost 4 bases and J 2 bases, leaving 11 bases between the germline ends. The CDR3 is 14 residues long. CDR1 is SQVTM, CDR2 ANQGSEA, per germline. CDR3 residues: CSVVGTPNTGELFF. CDR3 DNA: TGCAGCGTTGTAGGAACACCCAACACCGGGGAGCTGTTTTTT.

This CDR3 is CASSLPPGGFVTDTQYF. The CDR3 DNA reads TGTGCCAGCAGTCTCCCCCCAGGGGGATTCGTCACAGATACGCAGTATTTT. V is TRBV28 and J is TRBJ2-3, with 7 bases that match TRBD1. V shed 5 bases, J shed 2 bases, and the junction held 13 bases outside the gene matches. The germline gives CDR1 MDHEN, CDR2 SYDVKM. CDR3 length: 17 amino acids. The full variable domain, completed using reference TRBV28 and TRBJ2-3, is DVKVTQSSRYLVKRTGEKVFLECVQDMDHENMFWYRQDPGLGLRLIYFSYDVKMKEKGDIPEGYSVSREKKERFSLILESASTNQTSMYLCASSLPPGGFVTDTQYFGPGTRLTVL.